This TCR beta chain stems from a study of T-cell memory formation after mild COVID-19. General study findings and limits: SARS-CoV-2 specificity of second-wave clones peaking day 37 was unconfirmed. Clones that got smaller from day 15 to 85 had even CD4/CD8, while clones growing later tipped toward CD4+.

Germline CDR1 and CDR2: SNHLY and FYNNEI. V was cut by 4 bases and J by 0 bases, with 4 bases left in between. The CDR3 sequence is 13 residues long. This clonotype was picked up a small number of times. The target antigen is unknown. TCRdb analysed the 5' RACE reads with MiXCR anew, one entry per CDR3 protein. This table has 350,000 to 450,000 distinct CDR3 sequences, approximately 25% appearing once. Material: PBMCs or a T cell subset sorted from them (not recorded which). This sequence originates from an adult woman who had mild COVID-19 (a few samples of this study predate the infection). Cell type and time point are not known. The V call is TRBV2, the J call TRBJ2-4; D is unclear. CDR3 coding DNA: TGTGCCAGCAGTGGGGAAGCCAAAAACATTCAGTACTTC. This encodes CASSGEAKNIQYF.